This TCR beta chain was recovered during a study of T cell responses to AZD1222 COVID-19 vaccine. Study-wide findings and caveats: Repertoire sampling was restricted to post-peak T cell response timepoints. Spike-wide vaccine-associated CD4 TCRs dominated at 160-218 and 743-854.

Sequencing was performed with immunoSEQ multiplex PCR; in TCRdb, only in-frame clones are kept and a portion is missing. The data show roughly 160,000 clones, roughly 90% seen once. About this clone itself: What it binds is unknown.

After removal of 6 bases from V and 0 bases from J, the junction contained 6 bases not matched to a gene. The germline V gene has CDR1 SNHLY and CDR2 FYNNEI. The CDR3 loop spans 17 amino acids. This specimen was peripheral blood, taken 28 days after the second AZD1222 dose. The chain couples TRBV2 to TRBJ2-6; the match to TRBD1 covers 9 bases. The origin of this receptor is an adult who received the AZD1222 COVID-19 vaccine. The CDR3 is CASRPGTGSSGANVLTF. CDR3 sequence (DNA): TGTGCCAGCAGACCCGGGACAGGGAGCTCTGGGGCCAACGTCCTGACTTTC.